These 2 T cell receptor beta chains came from one sample sequenced in a study of blood T cell repertoires in COVID-19. Profiled with immunoSEQ multiplex PCR; TCRdb holds only in-frame clones, not every one. This sample yields some 150,000 clones, of which over 75% are seen a single time; 10% to 15% belongs to the top ten. Sequencing input: peripheral blood. The receptor source for this set is a man in his 60s with active or convalescent COVID-19.

This chain links TRBV7-9 with TRBJ2-7; 9 bases line up with TRBD1. With 0 bases clipped from V and 2 bases from J, the junction kept 8 bases outside the gene matches. Per the germline V gene, CDR1 is SEHNR and CDR2 is FQNEAQ (reference sequence). The CDR3 covers 17 residues. The CDR3, as DNA: TGTGCCAGCAGCTTAGCCACAGGGGGCGTAAAAACCTACGAGCAGTACTTC. This encodes CASSLATGGVKTYEQYF.

This chain uses TRBV6-5 with TRBJ1-2, with 12 bases fitting TRBD1. Germline V gives CDR1 MNHEY, CDR2 SVGAGI. This CDR3 spans 15 amino acids. Losses at the gene ends were 7 bases for V and 7 bases for J; bases not matched to a gene: 10. This CDR3 is CASNAPGQGAGGYTF. Written as DNA, the CDR3 is TGTGCCAGCAACGCCCCGGGACAGGGGGCAGGTGGCTACACCTTC.